A single sample gave rise to the 13 T cell receptor beta chains below, sequenced in a study of shared clonotypes between healthy human individuals. Method: immunoSEQ multiplex PCR; TCRdb's copy keeps in-frame clones and lacks some. Among 150,000 to 200,000 clones listed, over 50% were seen once. Material: memory CD4+ T cells sorted from blood. Subset indicated: CD45RA-negative fraction. Every receptor here comes from a man in his thirties or forties in good health.

V is TRBV6-4 and J is TRBJ2-3, with D perhaps being TRBD1 or TRBD2 (5 bases each). V was trimmed by 3 bases and J by 0 bases, leaving 7 bases between them. The CDR3 is 14 residues long. The germline V gene encodes CDR1 MRHNA and CDR2 SNTAGT. CDR3 in amino acids: CASSEGDSTDTQYF. CDR3 DNA: TGTGCCAGCAGTGAGGGGGATAGCACAGATACGCAGTATTTT.

This rearrangement joins TRBV5-1 to TRBJ2-7; 9 bases fit TRBD1. V shed 0 bases, J shed 3 bases, and the junction held 7 bases outside the gene matches. There are 16 residues in the CDR3. CDR1 and CDR2 from the germline V gene are SGHRS and YFSETQ. Here the CDR3 reads CASSLAPWGQGYEQYF. CDR3 sequence (DNA): TGCGCCAGCAGCTTGGCCCCGTGGGGACAGGGCTACGAGCAGTACTTC. Looking up the rest from reference TRBV5-1 and TRBJ2-7 gives the full variable domain: KAGVTQTPRYLIKTRGQQVTLSCSPISGHRSVSWYQQTPGQGLQFLFEYFSETQRNKGNFPGRFSGRQFSNSRSEMNVSTLELGDSALYLCASSLAPWGQGYEQYFGPGTRLTVT.

V gene TRBV11-2 combines with J gene TRBJ2-1, with 7 bases aligning to TRBD2. Germline V gene sequence: CDR1 SGHAT, CDR2 FQNNGV. The CDR3 is 15 residues long. After removal of 0 bases from V and 3 bases from J, the junction contained 2 bases not matched to a gene. CDR3 coding DNA: TGTGCCAGCAGCTTAGACAGCGGGAACTACAATGAGCAGTTCTTC. This translates into CASSLDSGNYNEQFF.

The chain combines TRBV7-2 with TRBJ1-2; possible D gene TRBD1, 6 bases. The CDR3 consists of 14 residues. V dropped 2 bases and J dropped 8 bases, with 15 bases sitting between them. CDR1 is SGHTA and CDR2 is FQGNSA in the germline V gene. The CDR3 region is CASSLSTGSRGYTF. CDR3 nucleotides: TGTGCCAGCAGCTTATCGACAGGTTCGAGGGGCTACACCTTC. The full variable domain, completed using reference TRBV7-2 and TRBJ1-2, is GAGVSQSPSNKVTEKGKDVELRCDPISGHTALYWYRQSLGQGLEFLIYFQGNSAPDKSGLPSDRFSAERTGGSVSTLTIQRTQQEDSAVYLCASSLSTGSRGYTFGSGTRLTVV.

The chain carries TRBV6-6 and TRBJ2-7; no reliable D call. This CDR3 has 13 residues. Germline lookup yields CDR1 MNHNY and CDR2 SVGAGI (reference sequence). The germline V and J ends were trimmed by 0 bases and 6 bases, with 9 bases remaining between them. The CDR3 loop is CASSYSPWGEQYF. DNA of the CDR3: TGTGCCAGCAGTTACTCCCCATGGGGCGAGCAGTACTTC.

The rearrangement links TRBV9 to TRBJ2-1; maybe TRBD2 (6 bases). CDR1 is SGDLS and CDR2 is YYNGEE in the germline V gene. CDR3 length: 18 residues. Trimming took off 0 bases at V and 7 bases at J, with 23 bases between the two ends. CDR3 sequence (DNA): TGTGCCAGCAGCGTAGGATCCGGGACTCCGCGTAATAGGAATGAGCAGTTCTTC. This codes for CASSVGSGTPRNRNEQFF.

The chain has TRBV28 and TRBJ2-7; D may be TRBD1 (5 bases). Trimming took 4 bases from V and 3 from J, leaving 13 bases between them. Per the germline V gene, CDR1 is MDHEN and CDR2 is SYDVKM. The CDR3 is made up of 14 amino acids. Written as DNA, the CDR3 is TGTGCCAGCAGTTGGTTGGACAAGAACTACGAGCAGTACTTC. It codes for CASSWLDKNYEQYF.

This clone was counted only a few times. The chain links TRBV6-1 to TRBJ2-7, with a tentative D call TRBD2 (6 bases). The germline CDR1 and CDR2 sequences are MNHNS and SASEGT. V lost 2 bases and J 2 bases, leaving 10 bases between the germline ends. The CDR3 contains 14 residues. The CDR3 coding sequence is TGTGCCAGCAGTGAAACGACTAGGACCTACGAGCAGTACTTC. Protein: CASSETTRTYEQYF.

The chain recombines TRBV18 with TRBJ2-7; D might be TRBD2 (5 bases). Trimming pared 6 bases from V and 0 bases from J, leaving 12 bases between. Germline values: CDR1 KGHSH, CDR2 LQKENI. The CDR3 has 14 residues. This CDR3 reads CASSRAAGSYEQYF. The CDR3 region has the DNA TGTGCCAGCTCCCGAGCGGCGGGCTCCTACGAGCAGTACTTC.

The chain uses TRBV19 and TRBJ1-4; no clear D. V was clipped by 4 bases and J by 8 bases, with 20 bases between them. The length of the CDR3 is 16 residues. CDR1 is LNHDA and CDR2 is SQIVND in the germline V gene (reference sequence). The CDR3 DNA reads as TGTGCCAGTAGTACATCCCGTAGCCTACTAGGGGAAAAACTGTTTTTT. This translates into CASSTSRSLLGEKLFF.

The genes are TRBV20-1 and TRBJ2-5; D is uncertain. The CDR3 contains 11 residues. In germline, CDR1 is DFQATT, CDR2 SNEGSKA (reference sequence). V lost 7 bases to trimming and J lost 9 bases, with 15 bases between them. CDR3 amino acids: CSVLKLRAQYF. In DNA, the CDR3 is TGCAGTGTCCTAAAACTTAGGGCCCAGTACTTC.

This clone was counted between two and nine times. V and J are TRBV4-3 and TRBJ1-2, with D possibly matching TRBD1 (6 bases). The CDR3 extends over 15 amino acids. Germline V CDR1 and CDR2: LGHNA, YSLEER. The V gene lost 2 bases and the J gene lost 3 bases, with 13 bases spanning the gap. CDR3 amino acids: CASSQFLGGDYGYTF. The CDR3 DNA is TGCGCCAGCAGCCAATTCTTGGGGGGCGACTATGGCTACACCTTC.

A few counts support this clone. This rearrangement joins TRBV5-1 to TRBJ2-3; D may match TRBD1 or TRBD2 (5 bases each). V lost 4 bases and J lost 0, with 15 bases in between. CDR3 length: 16 residues. CDR1 and CDR2 (germline): SGHRS, YFSETQ. The CDR3, as DNA: TGCGCCAGCAGCAGGTCCGGGGACGGCAGCACAGATACGCAGTATTTT. Amino acid sequence: CASSRSGDGSTDTQYF.